The clone carrying this T cell receptor (beta chain) was seen more than once but under ten times. As yet, its antigen is unknown. This sample was included in a study of CD8 T cells in ankylosing spondylitis. By quantitative 5'-RACE with molecular barcodes, the TCR beta libraries were made. In TCRdb, the 5' RACE reads were re-called with MiXCR into one record per CDR3 protein. The sample contains 250,000 to 400,000 distinct CDR3 sequences, around 10% of which appear only once. The germline V gene encodes CDR1 SEHNR and CDR2 FQNEAQ (reference sequence). Trimming removed 6 bases from V and 4 bases from J, with 20 bases in between. The CDR3 loop spans 16 amino acids. Study-level results: Disease-linked clones were reportedly significantly enriched in matched ankylosing spondylitis synovial fluid. As for the disease-linked clones, they showed a CD8+ phenotype and occurred at relatively low frequencies in peripheral blood.

The clonotype originates from a female donor with ankylosing spondylitis or in good health (not recorded which). Material: blood, either unsorted or a sorted T cell fraction (not recorded which). This chain connects TRBV7-9 to TRBJ2-3, with unresolved D. The CDR3: CASSFRGGRRPDTQYF. The CDR3 coding sequence is TGTGCCAGCAGTTTCCGAGGTGGTAGAAGGCCAGATACGCAGTATTTT.